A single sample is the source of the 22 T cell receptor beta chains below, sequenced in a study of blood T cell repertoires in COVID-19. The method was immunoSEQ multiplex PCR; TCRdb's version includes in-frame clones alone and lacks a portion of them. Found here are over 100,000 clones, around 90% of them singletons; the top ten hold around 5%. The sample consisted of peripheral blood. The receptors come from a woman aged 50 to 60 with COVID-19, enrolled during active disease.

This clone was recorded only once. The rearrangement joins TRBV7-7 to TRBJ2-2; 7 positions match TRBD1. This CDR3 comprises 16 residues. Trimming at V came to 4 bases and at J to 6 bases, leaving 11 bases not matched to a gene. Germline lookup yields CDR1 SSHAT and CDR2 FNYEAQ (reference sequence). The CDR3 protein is CASSSSPGGSPGELFF. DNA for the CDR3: TGTGCCAGCAGCTCCTCCCCAGGGGGTTCCCCCGGGGAGCTGTTTTTT.

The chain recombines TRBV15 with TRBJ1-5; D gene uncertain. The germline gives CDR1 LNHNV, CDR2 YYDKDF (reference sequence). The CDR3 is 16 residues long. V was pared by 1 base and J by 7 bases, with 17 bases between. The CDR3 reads CATSRGTIIPPQPQHF. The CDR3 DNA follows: TGTGCCACCAGCAGAGGGACTATCATTCCTCCCCAGCCCCAGCATTTT.

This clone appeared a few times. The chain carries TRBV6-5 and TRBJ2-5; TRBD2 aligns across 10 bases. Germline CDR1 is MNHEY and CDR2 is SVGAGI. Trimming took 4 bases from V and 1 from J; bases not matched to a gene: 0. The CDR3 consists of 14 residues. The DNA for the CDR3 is TGTGCCAGCAGTTGGACTAGCGGCCAAGAGACCCAGTACTTC. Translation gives CASSWTSGQETQYF.

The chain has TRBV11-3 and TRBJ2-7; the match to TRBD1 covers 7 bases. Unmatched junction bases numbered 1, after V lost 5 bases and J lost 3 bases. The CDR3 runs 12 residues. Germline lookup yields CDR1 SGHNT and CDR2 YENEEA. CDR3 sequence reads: CASSRQGYEQYF. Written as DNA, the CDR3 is TGTGCCAGCAGCCGACAGGGCTACGAGCAGTACTTC.

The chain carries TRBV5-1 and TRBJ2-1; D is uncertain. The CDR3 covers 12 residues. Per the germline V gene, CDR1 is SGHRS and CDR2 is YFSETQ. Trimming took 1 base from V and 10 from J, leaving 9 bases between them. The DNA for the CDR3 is TGCGCCAGCAGCTTGAGCATACAGGAGCAGTTCTTC. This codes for CASSLSIQEQFF.

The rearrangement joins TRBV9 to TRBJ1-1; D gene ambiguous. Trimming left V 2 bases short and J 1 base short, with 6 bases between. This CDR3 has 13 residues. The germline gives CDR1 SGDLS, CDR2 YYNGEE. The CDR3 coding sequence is TGTGCCAGCAGCGTTTTATGGAACACTGAAGCTTTCTTT. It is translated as CASSVLWNTEAFF.

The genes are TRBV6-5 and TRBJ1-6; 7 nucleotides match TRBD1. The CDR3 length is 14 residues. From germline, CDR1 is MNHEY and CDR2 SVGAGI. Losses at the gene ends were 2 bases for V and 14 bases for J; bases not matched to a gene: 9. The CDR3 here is CASSYGQVFMTLHF. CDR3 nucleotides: TGTGCCAGCAGTTACGGACAGGTCTTTATGACCCTCCACTTT.

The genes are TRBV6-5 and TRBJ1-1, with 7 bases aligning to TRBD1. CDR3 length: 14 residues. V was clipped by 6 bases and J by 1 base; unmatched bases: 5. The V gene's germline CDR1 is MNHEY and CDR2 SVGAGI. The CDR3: CASSRGTENTEAFF. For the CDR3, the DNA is TGTGCCAGCAGCCGCGGGACAGAGAACACTGAAGCTTTCTTT.

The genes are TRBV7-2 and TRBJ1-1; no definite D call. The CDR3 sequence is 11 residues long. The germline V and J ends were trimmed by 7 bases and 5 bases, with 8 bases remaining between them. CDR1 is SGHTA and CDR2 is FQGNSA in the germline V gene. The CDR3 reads CASTRTTEAFF. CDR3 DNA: TGTGCCAGCACCAGGACTACTGAAGCTTTCTTT. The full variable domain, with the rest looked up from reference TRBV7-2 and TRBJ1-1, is GAGVSQSPSNKVTEKGKDVELRCDPISGHTALYWYRQSLGQGLEFLIYFQGNSAPDKSGLPSDRFSAERTGGSVSTLTIQRTQQEDSAVYLCASTRTTEAFFGQGTRLTVV.

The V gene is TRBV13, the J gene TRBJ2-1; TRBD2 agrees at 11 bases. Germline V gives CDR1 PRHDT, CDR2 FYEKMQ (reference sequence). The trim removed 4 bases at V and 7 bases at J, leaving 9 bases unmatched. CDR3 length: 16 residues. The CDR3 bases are TGTGCCAGCAGCTATGTAGCGGGGGGGCCCCTTAATGAGCAGTTCTTC. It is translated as CASSYVAGGPLNEQFF. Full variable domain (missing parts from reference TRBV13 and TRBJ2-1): AAGVIQSPRHLIKEKRETATLKCYPIPRHDTVYWYQQGPGQDPQFLISFYEKMQSDKGSIPDRFSAQQFSDYHSELNMSSLELGDSALYFCASSYVAGGPLNEQFFGPGTRLTVL.

CDR3 amino acids: CANFRDRGNTGELFF. CDR3 coding DNA: TGTGCCAATTTCCGGGACAGGGGGAACACCGGGGAGCTGTTTTTT. V is TRBV28 and J is TRBJ2-2; 10 bases align to TRBD1. The CDR3 spans 15 residues. The J segment lost 1 base and the V segment lost 10 bases, leaving 6 bases of the junction unmatched. Germline V gives CDR1 MDHEN, CDR2 SYDVKM.

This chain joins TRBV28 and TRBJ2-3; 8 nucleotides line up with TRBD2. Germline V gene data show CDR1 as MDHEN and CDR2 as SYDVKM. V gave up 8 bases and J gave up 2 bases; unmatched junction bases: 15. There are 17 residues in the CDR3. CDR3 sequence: CASLPLGAGDFTDTQYF. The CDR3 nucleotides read TGTGCCAGCCTACCCTTAGGAGCGGGGGACTTCACAGATACGCAGTATTTT.

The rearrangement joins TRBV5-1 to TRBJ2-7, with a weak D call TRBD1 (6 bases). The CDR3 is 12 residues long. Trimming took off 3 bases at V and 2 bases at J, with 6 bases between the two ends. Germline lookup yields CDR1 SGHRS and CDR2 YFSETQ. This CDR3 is CASSWDTYEQYF. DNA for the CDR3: TGCGCCAGCAGCTGGGACACCTACGAGCAGTACTTC.

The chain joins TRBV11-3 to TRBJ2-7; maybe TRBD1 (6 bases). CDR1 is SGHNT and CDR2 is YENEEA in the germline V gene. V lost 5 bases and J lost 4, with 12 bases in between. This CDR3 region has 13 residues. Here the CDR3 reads CASSPGQSYEQYF. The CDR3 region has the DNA TGTGCCAGCAGCCCGGGACAATCATACGAGCAGTACTTC.

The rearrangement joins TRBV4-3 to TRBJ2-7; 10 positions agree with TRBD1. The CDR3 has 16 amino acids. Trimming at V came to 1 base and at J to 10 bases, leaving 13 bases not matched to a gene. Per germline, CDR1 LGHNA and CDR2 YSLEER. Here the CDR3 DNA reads TGCGCCAGCAGCCAAGGCCGACAGGGGGCGTCAATCGGTCAGTACTTC. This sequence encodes CASSQGRQGASIGQYF.

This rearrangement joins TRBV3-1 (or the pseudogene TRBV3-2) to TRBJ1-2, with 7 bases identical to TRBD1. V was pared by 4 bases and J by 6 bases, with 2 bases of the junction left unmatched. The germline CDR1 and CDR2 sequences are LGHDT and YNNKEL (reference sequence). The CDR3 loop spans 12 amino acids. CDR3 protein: CASSRDSDGYTF. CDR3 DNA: TGTGCCAGCAGCCGGGACAGCGATGGCTACACCTTC.

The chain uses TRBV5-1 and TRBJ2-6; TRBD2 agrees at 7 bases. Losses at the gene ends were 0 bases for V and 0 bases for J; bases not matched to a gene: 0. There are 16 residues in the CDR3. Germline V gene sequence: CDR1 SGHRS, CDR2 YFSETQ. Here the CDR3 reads CASSLGDYSGANVLTF. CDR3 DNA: TGCGCCAGCAGCTTGGGGGACTACTCTGGGGCCAACGTCCTGACTTTC.

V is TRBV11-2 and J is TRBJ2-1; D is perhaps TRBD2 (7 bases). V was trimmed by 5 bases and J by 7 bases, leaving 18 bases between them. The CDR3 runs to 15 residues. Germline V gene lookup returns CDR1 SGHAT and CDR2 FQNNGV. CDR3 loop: CASSPSRGATNEQFF. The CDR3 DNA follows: TGTGCCAGCAGCCCCTCCCGGGGGGCGACAAATGAGCAGTTCTTC.

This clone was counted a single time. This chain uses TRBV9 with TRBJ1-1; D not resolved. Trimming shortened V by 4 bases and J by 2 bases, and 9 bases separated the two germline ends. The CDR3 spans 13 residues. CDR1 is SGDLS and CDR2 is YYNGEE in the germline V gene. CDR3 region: CASSSPSNTEAFF. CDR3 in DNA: TGTGCCAGCAGCTCTCCCTCCAACACTGAAGCTTTCTTT.

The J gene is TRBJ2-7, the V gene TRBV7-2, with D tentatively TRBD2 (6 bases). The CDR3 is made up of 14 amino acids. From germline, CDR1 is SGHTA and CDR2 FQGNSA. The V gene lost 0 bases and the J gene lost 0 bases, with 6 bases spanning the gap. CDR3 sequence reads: CASSLATSSYEQYF. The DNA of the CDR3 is TGTGCCAGCAGCTTAGCGACTAGCTCCTACGAGCAGTACTTC.

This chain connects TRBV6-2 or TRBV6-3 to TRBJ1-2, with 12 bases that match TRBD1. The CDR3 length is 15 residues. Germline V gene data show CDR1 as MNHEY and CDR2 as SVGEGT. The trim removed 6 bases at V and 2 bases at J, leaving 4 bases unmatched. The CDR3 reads CASSGGQGANYGYTF. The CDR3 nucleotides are TGTGCCAGCAGCGGGGGACAGGGGGCGAACTATGGCTACACCTTC.

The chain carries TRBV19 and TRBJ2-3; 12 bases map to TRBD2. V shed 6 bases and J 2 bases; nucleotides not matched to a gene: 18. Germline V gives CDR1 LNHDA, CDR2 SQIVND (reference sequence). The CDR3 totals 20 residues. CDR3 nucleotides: TGTGCCAGTAGGAACCTCGGGGCTAGCGGGGGGGATGAATCCACAGATACGCAGTATTTT. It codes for CASRNLGASGGDESTDTQYF.